These 12 T cell receptor beta chains originate from one sample sequenced in a study of CD8 T cells in Susac syndrome. cDNA came from approximately 0.5 to 1 ug RNA primed by random hexamers. MiXCR, applied by TCRdb to the immunoSEQ multiplex PCR reads, yields one record per CDR3 protein. The table lists about 190,000 distinct CDR3 sequences, approximately 94% of them singletons, with 0.075% to 0.1% in the top ten. Specimen: CD4+ T cells from PBMCs. The receptors stem from a human donor with Susac syndrome.

The chain uses TRBV20-1 and TRBJ1-2; no definite D call. The ends were cut back, 1 base at V and 2 bases at J, with 14 bases in the middle. CDR1 DFQATT and CDR2 SNEGSKA come from the germline V gene (reference sequence). This CDR3 region has 15 residues. The CDR3 sequence is CSARGGQAINYGYTF. In DNA form, the CDR3 reads TGCAGTGCTAGAGGCGGGCAAGCCATCAACTATGGCTACACCTTC.

V is TRBV6-2 or TRBV6-3 and J is TRBJ2-2; 7 bases map to TRBD1. The CDR3 covers 16 residues. Germline-derived CDR1 and CDR2 are MNHEY and SVGEGT. Trimming removed 1 base from V and 4 bases from J; junction bases left unmatched: 6. CDR3 DNA: TGTGCCAGCAGTTACTTAGGGGGCGCATCCACCGGGGAGCTGTTTTTT. It translates to CASSYLGGASTGELFF.

This chain's CDR3 is CATSRGYRTGPGANVLTF. The CDR3 bases are TGTGCCACCAGCCGCGGGTATCGTACAGGGCCCGGGGCCAACGTCCTGACTTTC. The chain is built from TRBV15 and TRBJ2-6, with TRBD1 as a possible D gene (6 bases). CDR1 and CDR2 from the germline V gene are LNHNV and YYDKDF (reference sequence). This CDR3 region has 18 residues. V lost 5 bases, J lost 4 bases, and 21 bases lay in between.

V usage is TRBV20-1 and J usage is TRBJ2-1, with 12 bases lining up with TRBD2. This CDR3 region has 15 residues. V lost 7 bases and J lost 6; bases outside the gene matches: 10. From germline, CDR1 is DFQATT and CDR2 SNEGSKA (reference sequence). The CDR3 bases are TGCAGTGTACTAGCGGGGGGCAACGCGCCCAATGAGCAGTTCTTC. This sequence encodes CSVLAGGNAPNEQFF.

The CDR3 DNA is TGTGCCAGCAGCGTATCCCCGGACAGGGATGAGCAGTTCTTC. Its translation: CASSVSPDRDEQFF. V is TRBV9 and J is TRBJ2-1, with 8 bases matching TRBD1. V trimming: 1 base; J trimming: 8 bases; junction bases outside the gene matches: 5. Germline CDR1 reads SGDLS; CDR2 reads YYNGEE. The length of the CDR3 is 14 residues.

This sequence joins TRBV15 and TRBJ1-4; TRBD1 is a possible D gene (5 bases). Germline loops: CDR1 LNHNV, CDR2 YYDKDF (reference sequence). The CDR3 loop spans 15 amino acids. The V end was cut by 7 bases, the J end by 8 bases, with 20 bases between. CDR3 residues: CATKLGDLLGEKLFF. The CDR3 DNA reads TGTGCCACCAAACTAGGGGACCTTTTAGGGGAAAAACTGTTTTTT.

The chain couples TRBV29-1 to TRBJ2-3, with 13 bases matching TRBD2. J gave up 4 bases and V 1 base, and 5 bases lay outside the gene matches. Per the germline V gene, CDR1 is SQVTM and CDR2 is ANQGSEA. This CDR3 is 16 amino acids long. The CDR3: CSVEVGTSGEADTQYF. CDR3 nucleotide sequence: TGCAGCGTTGAAGTTGGGACTAGCGGGGAGGCAGATACGCAGTATTTT.

The genes are TRBV20-1 and TRBJ2-7; D may be TRBD1 (5 bases). From germline, CDR1 is DFQATT and CDR2 SNEGSKA (reference sequence). The ends were cut back, 0 bases at V and 5 bases at J, with 14 bases in the middle. The CDR3 covers 14 residues. CDR3 sequence: CSARDAAGINEQYF. Here the CDR3 DNA reads TGCAGTGCTAGAGATGCAGCAGGGATCAACGAGCAGTACTTC.

The chain recombines TRBV15 with TRBJ2-5, with D possibly TRBD1 on 5 matching bases. CDR1 and CDR2 (germline): LNHNV, YYDKDF (reference sequence). Trimming pared 3 bases from V and 2 bases from J, leaving 10 bases between. The CDR3 has 14 amino acids. The chain's CDR3 is CATSSGRTQETQYF. CDR3 bases: TGTGCCACCAGCAGCGGCCGGACACAAGAGACCCAGTACTTC.

Comment on this clonotype: The germline gene is not matched at one end of the junction; a read error may be the cause. The chain employs TRBV7-9 and TRBJ2-7; TRBD2 agrees at 9 bases. The V gene's germline CDR1 is SEHNR and CDR2 FQNEAQ (reference sequence). The CDR3 has 14 amino acids. CDR3 amino acids: CASNLAGAVYEQYF. Written as DNA, the CDR3 is TGTGCCAGCAACTTAGCGGGGGCCGTCTACGAGCAGTACTTC.

In its sample, this clonotype was seen once. CDR3 sequence (DNA): TGTGCCAGTAGTATAGAATCGACAGGGGGCGGGGAGACCCAGTACTTC. Translation gives CASSIESTGGGETQYF. The V call is TRBV19, the J call TRBJ2-5; TRBD1 matches 10 bases. Germline-derived CDR1 and CDR2 are LNHDA and SQIVND (reference sequence). The CDR3 covers 16 residues. The V gene end was trimmed by 0 bases and the J gene end by 5 bases; junction bases not matched to a gene: 6.

The V and J genes are TRBV29-1 and TRBJ2-5; 10 bases are shared with TRBD1. From germline, CDR1 is SQVTM and CDR2 ANQGSEA. The J segment lost 4 bases and the V segment lost 4 bases, leaving 6 bases of the junction unmatched. The CDR3 totals 14 residues. Here the CDR3 reads CSVGDGTGAETQYF. In DNA form, the CDR3 reads TGCAGCGTTGGGGATGGGACAGGGGCAGAGACCCAGTACTTC. The full variable domain, in which reference TRBV29-1 and TRBJ2-5 provide the parts outside the CDR3, is SAVISQKPSRDICQRGTSLTIQCQVDSQVTMMFWYRQQPGQSLTLIATANQGSEATYESGFVIDKFPISRPNLTFSTLTVSNMSPEDSSIYLCSVGDGTGAETQYFGPGTRLLVL.